Below are 14 T cell receptor beta chains sequenced from a single sample in a study of Graves' ophthalmopathy and Graves' hyperthyroidism. RNA transcripts served as template for amplifying TCR beta CDR3 sequences. After a first-round RT-PCR with HTBI primers, a second-round multiplex PCR was run. In TCRdb, the multiplex PCR reads were re-called with MiXCR into one record per CDR3 protein. The sample has some 390,000 distinct CDR3 sequences; 15% to 20% are singletons. Input material: peripheral blood. Source of these receptors: a woman between 18 and 30 years old with Graves' ophthalmopathy.

V and J are TRBV12-3 or TRBV12-4 and TRBJ1-2; 9 bases fit TRBD1. The CDR3 length is 14 residues. After removal of 7 bases from V and 4 bases from J, the junction contained 7 bases not matched to a gene. The CDR3: CASTTGGRGYGYTF. DNA of the CDR3: TGTGCCAGCACAACAGGGGGCCGGGGCTATGGCTACACCTTC.

This clonotype was seen at least ten times. J is TRBJ2-7 and V is TRBV25-1; D is undetermined. Deletions cut 6 bases from V and 2 bases from J, with 11 bases between. The CDR3 spans 13 residues. Germline CDR1 and CDR2: MGHDK and SYGVNS. CDR3 sequence reads: CASRPGDAYEQYF. The CDR3 nucleotides read TGTGCCAGCAGGCCTGGAGATGCCTACGAGCAGTACTTC.

This clonotype was observed at least ten times. The V gene is TRBV28, the J gene TRBJ1-3, with D possibly TRBD1 on 5 matching bases. CDR1 is MDHEN, CDR2 SYDVKM, per germline. The CDR3 consists of 16 residues. Trimming shortened V by 1 base and J by 2 bases, and 12 bases separated the two germline ends. The CDR3 reads CASSLLAGLTGNTIYF. The CDR3 DNA is TGTGCCAGCAGTTTATTGGCAGGGCTCACTGGAAACACCATATATTTT.

This clonotype showed up many times. CDR3 in DNA: TGTGCCAGCAGTTTCCTCACGGACAGCTCGAACTATGGCTACACCTTC. It codes for CASSFLTDSSNYGYTF. The chain employs TRBV27 and TRBJ1-2; perhaps TRBD1 as D (6 bases). This CDR3 has 16 residues. Trimming stripped 3 bases from V and 2 bases from J, with 16 bases between. Per the germline V gene, CDR1 is MNHEY and CDR2 is SMNVEV (reference sequence).

This clonotype was observed at least ten times. CDR3 nucleotide sequence: TGCGCCAGCAGTCCTCCCACAGGGGGGCCCACTGAAGCTTTCTTT. This sequence encodes CASSPPTGGPTEAFF. The V gene is TRBV10-2, the J gene TRBJ1-1; 8 positions match TRBD1. Germline V CDR1 and CDR2: WSHSY, SAAADI. V lost 5 bases, J lost 4 bases, and 9 bases stayed unmatched. The CDR3 covers 15 residues.

This clonotype was detected ten times or more. This chain connects TRBV29-1 to TRBJ2-2, with D unresolved. Trimming stripped 7 bases from V and 4 bases from J, with 16 bases between. The CDR3 is 14 residues long. Per the germline V gene, CDR1 is SQVTM and CDR2 is ANQGSEA. The CDR3 protein is CSASLGLFTGELFF. DNA of the CDR3: TGCAGCGCTTCCCTAGGCCTTTTCACCGGGGAGCTGTTTTTT.

This clonotype was seen repeatedly, ten times or more. J is TRBJ2-6 and V is TRBV6-2 or TRBV6-3, with D perhaps matching TRBD1 or TRBD2 (5 bases each). Germline V gene data show CDR1 as MNHEY and CDR2 as SVGEGT. The CDR3 has 16 residues. The V end lost 4 bases, the J end lost 3 bases, and 13 bases lay between the germline ends. CDR3 nucleotides: TGTGCCAGCAGTTCCTTTGGGGGTCGTGGGGCCAACGTCCTGACTTTC. Translated, it gives CASSSFGGRGANVLTF.

This clonotype was counted ten times or more. The chain recombines TRBV7-3 with TRBJ2-5; D gene uncertain. V gave up 2 bases and J gave up 1 base, with 5 bases separating them. CDR3 size: 13 residues. Per the germline V gene, CDR1 is SGHTA and CDR2 is FQGTGA. CDR3 DNA: TGTGCCAGCAGCTTAGAGCCCCAAGAGACCCAGTACTTC. This sequence encodes CASSLEPQETQYF. The full variable domain, rest sourced from reference TRBV7-3 and TRBJ2-5, is GAGVSQTPSNKVTEKGKYVELRCDPISGHTALYWYRQSLGQGPEFLIYFQGTGAADDSGLPNDRFFAVRPEGSVSTLKIQRTERGDSAVYLCASSLEPQETQYFGPGTRLLVL.

This clonotype was seen at least ten times. The chain has TRBV2 and TRBJ2-5, with D uncertain. Germline V gene data show CDR1 as SNHLY and CDR2 as FYNNEI. The CDR3 has 14 amino acids. Trimming removed 3 bases from V and 7 bases from J, with 15 bases in between. CDR3 DNA sequence: TGTGCCAGCAGTGAGGGTAGAAACGACGGGACCCAGTACTTC. It specifies CASSEGRNDGTQYF.

This clonotype was counted at least ten times. The chain joins TRBV12-3 or TRBV12-4 to TRBJ2-5; D uncertain. CDR3 length equals 13 residues. The V gene lost 3 bases and the J gene lost 4 bases, with 9 bases spanning the gap. CDR3 loop: CASSLRQPETQYF. The CDR3 coding sequence is TGTGCCAGCAGTTTGCGGCAGCCAGAGACCCAGTACTTC.

This chain uses TRBV12-3 or TRBV12-4 with TRBJ1-1, with 8 bases lining up with TRBD1. The V segment lost 3 bases and the J segment 6 bases; nucleotides outside the gene matches: 3. This CDR3 contains 13 residues. For the CDR3, the DNA is TGTGCCAGCAGTTTTGGGGGACAGGCTGAAGCTTTCTTT. This encodes CASSFGGQAEAFF.

This clonotype has a count of ten or more. V usage is TRBV20-1 and J usage is TRBJ2-5; the match to TRBD2 covers 11 bases. The CDR3 is 16 residues long. V gave up 0 bases and J gave up 4 bases; unmatched junction bases: 7. Germline V gives CDR1 DFQATT, CDR2 SNEGSKA (reference sequence). CDR3 loop: CSARDITSGSRETQYF. CDR3 bases: TGCAGTGCTAGAGATATCACTAGCGGGAGTCGAGAGACCCAGTACTTC.

This clonotype has at least ten counts. V and J are TRBV9 and TRBJ1-1; a possible D gene is TRBD1 (6 bases). Trimming removed 3 bases at V and 2 bases at J, with 14 bases between. This CDR3 has 15 residues. In germline, CDR1 is SGDLS, CDR2 YYNGEE. The CDR3 here is CASSAGGGINTEAFF. As DNA, the CDR3 is TGTGCCAGCAGCGCAGGAGGGGGGATCAACACTGAAGCTTTCTTT.

At least ten counts were recorded for this clonotype. This rearrangement joins TRBV7-3 to TRBJ2-5; D not resolved. The germline CDR1 and CDR2 sequences are SGHTA and FQGTGA. V gave up 5 bases and J gave up 1 base, with 8 bases separating them. The CDR3 contains 13 residues. CDR3 protein: CASSRHFQETQYF. CDR3 DNA: TGTGCCAGCAGCCGACATTTCCAAGAGACCCAGTACTTC. The entire variable domain, with the rest obtained from reference TRBV7-3 and TRBJ2-5, is as follows: GAGVSQTPSNKVTEKGKYVELRCDPISGHTALYWYRQSLGQGPEFLIYFQGTGAADDSGLPNDRFFAVRPEGSVSTLKIQRTERGDSAVYLCASSRHFQETQYFGPGTRLLVL.